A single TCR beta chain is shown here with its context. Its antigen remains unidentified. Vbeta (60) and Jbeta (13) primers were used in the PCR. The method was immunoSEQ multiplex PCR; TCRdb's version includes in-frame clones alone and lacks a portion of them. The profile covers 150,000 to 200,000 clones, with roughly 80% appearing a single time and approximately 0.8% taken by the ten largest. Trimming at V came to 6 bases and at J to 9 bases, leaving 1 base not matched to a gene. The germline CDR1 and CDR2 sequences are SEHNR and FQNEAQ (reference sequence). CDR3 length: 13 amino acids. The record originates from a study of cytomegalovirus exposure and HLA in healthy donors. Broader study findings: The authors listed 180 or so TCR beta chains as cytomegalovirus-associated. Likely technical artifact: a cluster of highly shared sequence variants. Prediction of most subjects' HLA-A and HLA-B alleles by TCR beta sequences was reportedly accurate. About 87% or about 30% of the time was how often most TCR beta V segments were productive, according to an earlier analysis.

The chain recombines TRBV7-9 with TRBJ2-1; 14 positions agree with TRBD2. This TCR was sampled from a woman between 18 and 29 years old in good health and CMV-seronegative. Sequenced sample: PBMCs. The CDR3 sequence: CASRGLAGVEQFF. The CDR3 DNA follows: TGTGCCAGCAGGGGACTAGCGGGAGTTGAGCAGTTCTTC.